This T cell receptor (beta chain) was sequenced during a study of monozygotic twins with inflammatory bowel disease (dated by TCRdb to about 2019). Background on the whole study: The complete study included approximately 28 monozygotic twin pairs: 19 IBD-discordant Danish pairs and nine German pairs, of which four were IBD-concordant and five were IBD-discordant. Within discordant pairs, disease-associated traits were sought mainly by comparing IBD patients with their genetically identical healthy co-twins. Each individual had, on average, about 151 000 unique TCRalpha sequences and 181 000 unique TCRbeta sequences available for analysis. Findings and caveats that apply to the study as a whole: IBD patients shared fewer clonotypes with other individuals than healthy twins did, most markedly in patients showing signs of disease activity. Concordant and discordant twins showed no difference in repertoire similarity, possibly because of limited statistical power. The analysis was unable to tell apart different T cell subtypes. The results gave no support for a single strong signal or clonotype linked to IBD. A decrease in TCRbeta repertoire diversity, as measured by inverse Simpson index, was observed in IBD patients compared with their healthy co-twins. Because patients were on differing immunosuppressive treatments, the repertoires may have picked up extra background noise and inter-individual variability.

Concerning this clonotype itself: Its target antigen remains unknown.

From each donor, a roughly 2.7 ml peripheral blood sample was drawn into PAXgene tubes and stored at -80 degrees C. Without T cell sorting, total RNA was isolated from whole blood using the PAXgene blood miRNA kit on an automated QIAcube. Deep TCRalpha and TCRbeta repertoire profiling with unique molecular barcoding was performed on peripheral blood of monozygotic twin pairs concordant or discordant for inflammatory bowel disease. Smoking habits were recorded for all twin pairs, with individuals classified as current, former or never smokers. Libraries came from 5' RACE. The input for every TCR library was 3,500 to 4,500 ng of total RNA. cDNA was synthesized with SMARTScribe reverse transcriptase in eight separate reactions per sample. During cDNA synthesis, template switching was used to introduce unique molecular identifiers that contained a 6-nucleotide sample barcode. TCRalpha and TCRbeta cDNA was amplified by two nested PCRs of approximately 17 and 9 cycles, with bead purification after each PCR. Before amplification, the cDNA was both treated with uracil DNA-glycosylase and purified with the QIAquick PCR purification kit. The second PCR was the step at which Illumina TruSeq-compatible adapters and sample-specific barcodes were added. TapeStation and Qubit were used to check library quality and concentration, and approximately 5.4 ng of each library was pooled. Sequencing of the pooled libraries was done on an Illumina HiSeq2500 single-index Rapid Run using custom sequencing primers and 2 x 100 bp reads. The study's own analysis went as follows. MiGEC version 1.2.6 was used for UMI-based consensus assembly, which corrected PCR and sequencing errors. MiXCR version 2.1.1 was used to carry out V(D)J alignment, clonotype assembly and CDR3 extraction. Gene usage, clonotype sharing and MAIT/NKT TCR abundance were normalised by analysing the top 1000, 10 000 and 20 000 clonotypes per sample. After downsampling to 27 000 UMIs, diversity was calculated as the inverse Simpson index using the vegan R package. Paired Mann-Whitney U tests were applied to discordant twin pairs, and Benjamini-Hochberg correction was used for multiple testing. TCRdb reprocessed the reads and lists each CDR3 protein sequence as a single entry, with no DNA. TCRdb, not the original authors, processed these V and J calls. The sample has fewer than 450,000 distinct CDR3 sequences on record. Just over 2.5% of the sample is in the top ten clones.

From the cysteine through the phenylalanine, the CDR3 covers 14 amino acids. No DNA is listed. Sample: blood. The chain joins TRBV12-3 or TRBV12-4 to TRBJ2-7; TCRdb gives TRBD2 as the D gene, but with no DNA this cannot be confirmed. This receptor was taken from a human donor with ulcerative colitis or Crohn's disease, or a healthy co-twin of an affected twin (not recorded which). The CDR3 protein is CASRPGPSTYEQYF.